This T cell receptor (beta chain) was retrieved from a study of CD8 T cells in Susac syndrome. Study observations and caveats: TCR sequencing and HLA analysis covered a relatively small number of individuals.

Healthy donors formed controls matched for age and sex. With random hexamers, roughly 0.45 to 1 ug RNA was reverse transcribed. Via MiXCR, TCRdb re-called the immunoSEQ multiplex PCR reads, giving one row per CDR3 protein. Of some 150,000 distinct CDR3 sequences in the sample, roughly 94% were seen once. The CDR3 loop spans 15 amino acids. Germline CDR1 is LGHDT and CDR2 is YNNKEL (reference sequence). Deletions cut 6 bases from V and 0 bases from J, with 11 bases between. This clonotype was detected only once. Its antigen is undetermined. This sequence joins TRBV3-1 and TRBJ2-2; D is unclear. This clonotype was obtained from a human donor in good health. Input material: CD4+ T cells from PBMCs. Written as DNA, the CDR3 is TGTGCCAGCAGTCGGATTCGGACGAACACCGGGGAGCTGTTTTTT. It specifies CASSRIRTNTGELFF. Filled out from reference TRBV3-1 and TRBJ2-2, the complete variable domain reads DTAVSQTPKYLVTQMGNDKSIKCEQNLGHDTMYWYKQDSKKFLKIMFSYNNKELIINETVPNRFSPKSPDKAHLNLHINSLELGDSAVYFCASSRIRTNTGELFFGEGSRLTVL.